This T cell receptor beta chain was recovered during a study of control samples from healthy donors and cancer patients. V was clipped by 3 bases and J by 1 base, with 16 bases between them. Germline V gene data show CDR1 as LNHDA and CDR2 as SQIVND (reference sequence). The CDR3 is 17 amino acids. Generated by immunoSEQ multiplex PCR, the TCRdb table keeps only in-frame clones and is missing some. The top ten clones hold roughly 15% of a sample with approximately 100,000 clones, roughly 88% of them seen once. The chain links TRBV19 to TRBJ2-4; perhaps TRBD1 as D (7 bases). The receptor comes from a man younger than 40 in good health. The sequencing input was blood. CDR3 in amino acids: CASSISTGEVAKNIQYF. In DNA, the CDR3 is TGTGCCAGTAGTATTTCCACAGGGGAGGTGGCCAAAAACATTCAGTACTTC.